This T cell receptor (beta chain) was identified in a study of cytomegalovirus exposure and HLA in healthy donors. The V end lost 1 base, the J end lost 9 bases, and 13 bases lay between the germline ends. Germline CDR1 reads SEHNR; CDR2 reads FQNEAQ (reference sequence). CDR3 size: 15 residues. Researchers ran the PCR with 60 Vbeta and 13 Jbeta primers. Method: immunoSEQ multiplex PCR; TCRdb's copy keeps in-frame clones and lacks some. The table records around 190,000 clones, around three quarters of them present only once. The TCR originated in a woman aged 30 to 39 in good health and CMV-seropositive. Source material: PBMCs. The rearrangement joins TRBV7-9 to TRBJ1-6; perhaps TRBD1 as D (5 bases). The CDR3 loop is CASSLGAAGSSPLHF. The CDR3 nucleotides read TGTGCCAGCAGCTTAGGGGCGGCAGGGTCTTCACCCCTCCACTTT.